This T cell receptor beta chain is drawn from a study of somatic mutations in cytotoxic T cells in rheumatoid arthritis (dated by TCRdb to about 2017). In the study overall: Sorted V beta1+ cells also underwent TCRB sequencing, and some V beta antibody-stained T-cell populations were flow-sorted at nearly 100% purity on a FACSAria II or Sony SH800. Whether expanded CD8+ T-cell clones in untreated, newly diagnosed rheumatoid arthritis carry somatic mutations was the study question, and clonality was characterized with TCRB deep sequencing. A total of roughly 60 rheumatoid arthritis patients and 20 to 25 healthy controls underwent TCRB deep sequencing. Patient and control groups had essentially identical median ages. The full study reports these points: There was no significant difference in CD8+ T-cell clonality between rheumatoid arthritis patients and age-matched healthy controls. CD8+ clonality increased with age in patients (Spearman r ≈ 0.5) but not in healthy controls. Viral specificity could not be ruled out by absence from virus-specific databases, and the antigen targets of the expanded CD8+ clones remained unknown. In about an eighth of the roughly 65 patients the largest CD8+ clone exceeded 20% of CD8+ cells, and several identical CD8+ TCRB sequences were shared between blood and synovial fluid. The slight underrepresentation of TRBV07 in patients was not corrected for multiple comparisons.

As regards this clone: Which antigen it targets is not known. No base qualities exist here, and no much larger clone lies one base off it.

Genomic DNA underwent TCRB CDR3 sequencing using the immunoSEQ assay. As for how the authors treated the data: The analyses included only productive TCRB rearrangements. Clonality was calculated as a Shannon entropy-based productive clonality index, and a clone was defined by a unique TCRB CDR3 sequence. To calculate repertoire overlap between two samples, the template counts of each clone were considered relative to each sample's total templates. V-gene usage measured by flow cytometry correlated with TCRB sequencing V-gene usage, with a Spearman r of 0.5 to 0.65. Drawn from immuneACCESS, this table holds only the in-frame rearrangements with V and J called that TCRdb kept. Clones are partly lost; checked studies trace under half to an unresolved V gene and leave the rest unexplained. The DNA was the basis for D and trimming; V, J and clone size are from that table. The sample yields tens of thousands of clones; approximately 84% were counted once. The ten largest clones take up 3.2% of the sample.

V lost 3 bases and J lost 3 bases; the stretch between them is 18 bases long. The CDR3, from cysteine to phenylalanine, totals 16 residues. The read is trimmed to its CDR3 DNA, 48 bases read in frame from base 1. From the germline V gene, CDR1 is ENHRY and CDR2 is SYGVKD. Healthy controls were 20 blood donors whose buffy coats were used, with a median age of approximately 58 years (range roughly 20-80) and 55% to 70% female. Positive magnetic bead selection on an AutoMACS was used to isolate CD4+ and CD8+ cells, with flow cytometry used to check purity. Ficoll-Paque PLUS density gradient separation was used to isolate peripheral blood mononuclear cells. DNA was extracted from CD4-enriched, CD8-enriched or PBMC samples with Nucleospin Tissue or Tissue XS kits and quantified with a Qubit 2.0 fluorometer.

The rearranged segments are TRBV10-3 and TRBJ2-7; the D call could be TRBD1 or TRBD2, with each sharing 5 bases. The TCR comes from a man aged 40-50 years in good health. The sample consisted of CD8+ T cells sorted from blood. The CDR3 protein sequence reads: CAISDNGREGHYEQYF. The nucleotide sequence reads as follows: TGTGCCATCAGTGATAATGGTCGAGAGGGGCACTACGAGCAGTACTTC.